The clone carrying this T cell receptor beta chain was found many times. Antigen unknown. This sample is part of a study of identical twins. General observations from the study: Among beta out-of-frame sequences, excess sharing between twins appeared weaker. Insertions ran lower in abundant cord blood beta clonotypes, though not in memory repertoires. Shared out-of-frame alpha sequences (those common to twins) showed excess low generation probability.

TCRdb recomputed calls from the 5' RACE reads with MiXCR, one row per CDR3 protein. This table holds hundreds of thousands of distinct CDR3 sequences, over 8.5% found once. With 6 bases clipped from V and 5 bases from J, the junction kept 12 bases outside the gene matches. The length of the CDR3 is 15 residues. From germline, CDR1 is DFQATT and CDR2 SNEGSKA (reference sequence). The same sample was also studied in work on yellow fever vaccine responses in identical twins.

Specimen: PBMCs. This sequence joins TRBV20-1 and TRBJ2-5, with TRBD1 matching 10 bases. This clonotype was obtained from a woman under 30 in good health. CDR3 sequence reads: CSAQKTGGLGETQYF. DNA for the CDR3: TGCAGTGCCCAGAAGACAGGGGGCCTAGGGGAGACCCAGTACTTC.